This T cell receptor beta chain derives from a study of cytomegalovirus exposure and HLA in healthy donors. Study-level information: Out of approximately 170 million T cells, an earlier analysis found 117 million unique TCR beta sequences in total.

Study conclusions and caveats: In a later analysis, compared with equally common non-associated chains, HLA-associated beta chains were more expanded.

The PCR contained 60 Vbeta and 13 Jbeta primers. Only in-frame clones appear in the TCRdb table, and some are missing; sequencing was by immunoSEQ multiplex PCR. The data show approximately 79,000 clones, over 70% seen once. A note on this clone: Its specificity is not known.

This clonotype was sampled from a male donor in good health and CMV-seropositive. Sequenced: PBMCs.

DNA for the CDR3: TGTGCCAGCAGCTTAGTGGGACAGGGACCCTACGAGCAGTACTTC. Protein product: CASSLVGQGPYEQYF. J is TRBJ2-7 and V is TRBV7-8; 9 bases line up with TRBD1. CDR1 is SGHVS, CDR2 FQNEAQ, per germline. V lost 1 base, J lost 2 bases, and 3 bases stayed unmatched. The CDR3 is made up of 15 amino acids.